These 20 T cell receptor beta chains were sequenced from one sample in a study of CD4 and CD8 cells across lung adenocarcinoma regions. Using its own MiXCR run on the PCR reads, TCRdb lists one record per CDR3 protein. This repertoire shows some 18,000 distinct CDR3 sequences, approximately 50% found once; its top ten account for 30% to 40%. The sequenced sample was CD8+ T cells from the margin of a lung tumor. The receptors were sampled from a male donor with lung adenocarcinoma. The CD4 and CD8 labels of this study may be unreliable.

This clonotype was observed many times. The chain links TRBV6-1 to TRBJ2-7; D might be TRBD2 (6 bases). Germline lookup yields CDR1 MNHNS and CDR2 SASEGT. With 2 bases removed from V and 3 bases from J, the gap between germline ends came to 14 bases. The CDR3 length is 15 residues. This CDR3 reads CASSELGTHGYEQYF. The CDR3 region has the DNA TGTGCCAGCAGTGAACTAGGGACTCATGGCTACGAGCAGTACTTC.

Points on this clonotype: One end of the junction does not line up with germline, which may come from a read error. V gene TRBV10-2 combines with J gene TRBJ2-5; D unclear. The CDR3 has 15 amino acids. CDR1 WSHSY and CDR2 SAAADI come from the germline V gene. The CDR3 DNA reads as TGCGCCAGGGGTCAATCGGCCCGCGGCGCAGAGACCCAGTATTTC. Protein product: CARGQSARGAETQYF.

This clonotype was seen a few times. J is TRBJ2-1 and V is TRBV6-1; D is unresolved. The closer fit of TRBJ2-5 to the DNA end suggests the J call may be wrong. This CDR3 comprises 12 residues. In germline, CDR1 is MNHNS, CDR2 SASEGT. CDR3 DNA: TGTGCCAGCATGGTAGACCAAGAGACCCAGTACTTC. Amino acid sequence: CASMVDQETQYF.

In this sample, this clonotype turned up a few times. This rearrangement joins TRBV27 to TRBJ1-1, with D possibly TRBD1 on 6 matching bases. V was trimmed by 6 bases and J by 3 bases, leaving 14 bases between them. The CDR3 covers 14 residues. The germline CDR1 and CDR2 sequences are MNHEY and SMNVEV (reference sequence). DNA of the CDR3: TGTGCCAGCAGACCAGGGAGGGGGGACACTGAAGCTTTCTTT. Amino acids: CASRPGRGDTEAFF.

The rearrangement joins TRBV27 to TRBJ2-1; a possible D gene is TRBD1 (5 bases). The closer fit of TRBJ2-7 to the DNA end suggests the J call may be wrong. Germline V lookup: CDR1 MNHEY, CDR2 SMNVEV (reference sequence). The CDR3 is 15 amino acids. CDR3: CASSLVWGQFYEQYF. The CDR3 nucleotides are TGTGCCAGCAGTTTAGTCTGGGGCCAGTTCTACGAGCAGTACTTC.

The chain uses TRBV7-8 and TRBJ2-1, with 13 bases identical to TRBD2. The J call is in doubt because the DNA end fits TRBJ2-7 better. The CDR3 runs to 13 residues. Germline CDR1 SGHVS, CDR2 FQNEAQ. The CDR3 loop is CASSWGLAGEQYF. The CDR3 DNA sequence: TGTGCCAGCAGCTGGGGACTAGCGGGAGAGCAGTACTTC.

Here the CDR3 DNA reads TGTGCCAGCAGTGCCTCTCCGGGAGGAGTAAATGAGCAGTTCTTC. Translation gives CASSASPGGVNEQFF. V usage is TRBV6-1 and J usage is TRBJ2-1; 7 nucleotides agree with TRBD2. From germline, CDR1 is MNHNS and CDR2 SASEGT. This CDR3 has 15 residues. Trimming took 4 bases from V and 7 from J; bases not matched to a gene: 10.

This sequence joins TRBV6-5 and TRBJ1-4; D remains unclear. The CDR3 extends over 15 amino acids. V was clipped by 0 bases and J by 5 bases, with 10 bases between them. Germline V gene lookup returns CDR1 MNHEY and CDR2 SVGAGI. The CDR3: CASSYSGLTNEKLFF. In DNA form, the CDR3 reads TGTGCCAGCAGTTACTCGGGTCTCACGAATGAAAAACTGTTTTTT.

J is TRBJ1-2 and V is TRBV6-1, with unresolved D. In germline, CDR1 is MNHNS, CDR2 SASEGT. V lost 1 base and J lost 4, with 10 bases in between. This CDR3 comprises 14 residues. The CDR3 DNA follows: TGTGCCAGCAGTGAAGGCCCCCCTTCCTATGGCTACACCTTC. It encodes CASSEGPPSYGYTF.

This clonotype was recorded only once. The chain recombines TRBV20-1 with TRBJ2-5; no clear D gene. The J call may be mistaken, given a closer DNA end match to TRBJ2-1. This CDR3 has 14 residues. The V gene's germline CDR1 is DFQATT and CDR2 SNEGSKA (reference sequence). The CDR3 sequence is CSAPSKLGSNEQFF. Here the CDR3 DNA reads TGCAGTGCTCCAAGCAAATTAGGTAGCAATGAGCAGTTCTTC.

Ten or more counts support this clonotype. This may arise from a read error, as a much more abundant clone is one base away. The gene calls are TRBV6-1 and TRBJ2-1, with 9 bases fitting TRBD2. Germline CDR1 reads MNHNS; CDR2 reads SASEGT. The V and J ends lost 6 bases and 10 bases, in that order; junction bases with no gene match: 10. This CDR3 comprises 14 residues. The CDR3 DNA reads as TGTGCCAGCAGACCTAGCGGGGATGCCTACGAGCAGTTCTTC. This gives the protein CASRPSGDAYEQFF.

The genes are TRBV6-5 and TRBJ2-5, with 8 positions matching TRBD2. The J call is in doubt because the DNA end fits TRBJ2-7 better. The CDR3 totals 15 residues. Looked up from germline, CDR1 is MNHEY and CDR2 is SVGAGI. The CDR3 DNA is TGTGCCAGCAGTTACTCGAGCGGACTAGCATACGAGCAGTACTTC. Translation gives CASSYSSGLAYEQYF.

This clonotype appeared a single time. The chain uses TRBV27 and TRBJ2-1; D possibly uses TRBD1 or TRBD2 (5 bases each). The DNA end lines up better with TRBJ2-7; the J call may be wrong. The CDR3 runs to 13 residues. Germline lookup yields CDR1 MNHEY and CDR2 SMNVEV (reference sequence). CDR3 sequence: CASSLRGAYEQYF. The DNA for the CDR3 is TGTGCCAGCAGTTTAAGGGGAGCCTACGAGCAGTACTTC.

This clonotype was observed a single time. The rearrangement joins TRBV6-5 to TRBJ2-1; D remains ambiguous. The CDR3 is 16 residues long. Germline V lookup: CDR1 MNHEY, CDR2 SVGAGI. V gave up 0 bases and J gave up 4 bases, with 13 bases separating them. CDR3 loop: CASSYSFPSVYNEQFF. CDR3 coding DNA: TGTGCCAGCAGTTACTCGTTTCCTTCGGTTTACAATGAGCAGTTCTTC.

In this sample, this clonotype turned up many times. This chain joins TRBV10-3 and TRBJ2-1; D not resolved. The J call is uncertain, as TRBJ2-7 better fits the DNA end. The germline CDR1 and CDR2 sequences are ENHRY and SYGVKD. This CDR3 contains 13 residues. CDR3: CAISETDFYEQYF. The CDR3 DNA sequence: TGTGCCATCAGTGAAACAGATTTCTACGAGCAGTACTTC.

The chain has TRBV19 and TRBJ2-5; 8 nucleotides align to TRBD1. CDR1 and CDR2 (germline): LNHDA, SQIVND (reference sequence). With V trimmed by 1 base and J by 5 bases, 6 bases remained unmatched. This CDR3 region has 15 residues. The CDR3 loop reads CASSIGRGRGETQYF. The DNA for the CDR3 is TGTGCCAGTAGTATAGGCAGGGGGCGCGGGGAGACCCAGTACTTC.

The chain carries TRBV10-3 and TRBJ2-5, with D maybe TRBD2 (7 bases). This CDR3 is built from 15 residues. Germline-derived CDR1 and CDR2 are ENHRY and SYGVKD. The CDR3 nucleotides read TGTGGCGGGGGCCTCCGGGCCGCGGACCCAGAGACCCAGTACTTC. As protein: CGGGLRAADPETQYF.

J is TRBJ2-1 and V is TRBV4-2, with 9 bases that match TRBD2. The CDR3 is made up of 16 amino acids. Per germline, CDR1 LGHNA and CDR2 YNFKEQ. The V segment lost 1 base and the J segment 8 bases; nucleotides outside the gene matches: 9. The CDR3 DNA reads as TGTGCCAGCAGCCAAGGTCGGGCGGGAGGGCTAGATGAGCAGTTCTTC. This sequence encodes CASSQGRAGGLDEQFF.

This clonotype was observed many times. This chain connects TRBV11-2 to TRBJ2-1; D may be TRBD1 (5 bases). This CDR3 is built from 15 residues. Germline lookup yields CDR1 SGHAT and CDR2 FQNNGV. Trimming removed 0 bases at V and 9 bases at J, with 15 bases between. CDR3 DNA: TGTGCCAGCAGCTTAGAAAGTAGTAATCAGGGTGAGCAGTTCTTC. Translation gives CASSLESSNQGEQFF.

CDR3 DNA sequence: TGTGCCAGCAGTCGCACAGGGGGCGAGGGCTACACCTTC. Translation: CASSRTGGEGYTF. The chain couples TRBV6-1 to TRBJ1-2; 9 bases are shared with TRBD1. Germline-derived CDR1 and CDR2 are MNHNS and SASEGT. V gave up 5 bases and J gave up 8 bases; unmatched junction bases: 6. The CDR3 sequence is 13 residues long.